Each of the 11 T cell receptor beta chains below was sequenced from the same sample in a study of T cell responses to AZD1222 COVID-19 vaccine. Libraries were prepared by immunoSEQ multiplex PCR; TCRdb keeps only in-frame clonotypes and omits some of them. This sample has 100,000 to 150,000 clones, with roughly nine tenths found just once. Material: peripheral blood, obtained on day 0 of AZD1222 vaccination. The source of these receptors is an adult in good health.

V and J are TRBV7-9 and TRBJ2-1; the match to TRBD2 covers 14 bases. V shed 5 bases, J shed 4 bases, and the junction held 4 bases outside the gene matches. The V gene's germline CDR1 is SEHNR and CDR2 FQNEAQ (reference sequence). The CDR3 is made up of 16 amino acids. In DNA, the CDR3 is TGTGCCAGCAGCCCGCGACTAGCGGGGGGGTACAATGAGCAGTTCTTC. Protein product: CASSPRLAGGYNEQFF.

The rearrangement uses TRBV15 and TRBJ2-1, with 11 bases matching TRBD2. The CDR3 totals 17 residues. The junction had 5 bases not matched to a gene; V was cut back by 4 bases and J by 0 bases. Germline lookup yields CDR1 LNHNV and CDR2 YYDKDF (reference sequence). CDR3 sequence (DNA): TGTGCCACCAGCAACTACCTAGCGGGGGGCTCCTACAATGAGCAGTTCTTC. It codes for CATSNYLAGGSYNEQFF.

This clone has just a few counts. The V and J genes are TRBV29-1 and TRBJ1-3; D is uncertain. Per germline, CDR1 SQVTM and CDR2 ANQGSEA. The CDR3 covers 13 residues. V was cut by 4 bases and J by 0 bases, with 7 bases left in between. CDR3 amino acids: CSVAVSSGNTIYF. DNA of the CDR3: TGCAGCGTTGCGGTGAGCTCTGGAAACACCATATATTTT.

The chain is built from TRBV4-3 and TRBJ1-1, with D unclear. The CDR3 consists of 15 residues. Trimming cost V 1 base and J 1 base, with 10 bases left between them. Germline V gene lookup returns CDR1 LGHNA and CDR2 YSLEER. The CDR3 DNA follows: TGCGCCAGCAGCCAAGGCCCCCTCGGGAACACTGAAGCTTTCTTT. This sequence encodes CASSQGPLGNTEAFF.

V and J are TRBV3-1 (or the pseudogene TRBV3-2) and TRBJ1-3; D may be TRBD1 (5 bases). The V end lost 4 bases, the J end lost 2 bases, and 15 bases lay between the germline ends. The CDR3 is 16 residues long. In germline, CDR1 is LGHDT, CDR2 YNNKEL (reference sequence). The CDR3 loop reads CASSPGDSYAGNTIYF. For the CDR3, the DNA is TGTGCCAGCAGCCCCGGGGACTCCTACGCTGGAAACACCATATATTTT.

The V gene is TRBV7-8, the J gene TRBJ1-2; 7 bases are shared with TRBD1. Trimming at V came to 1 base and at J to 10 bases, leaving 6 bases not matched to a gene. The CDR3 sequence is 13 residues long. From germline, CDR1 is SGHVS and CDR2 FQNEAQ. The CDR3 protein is CASSLDRDRNYTF. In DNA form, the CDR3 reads TGTGCCAGCAGCTTAGACAGGGACAGAAACTACACCTTC.

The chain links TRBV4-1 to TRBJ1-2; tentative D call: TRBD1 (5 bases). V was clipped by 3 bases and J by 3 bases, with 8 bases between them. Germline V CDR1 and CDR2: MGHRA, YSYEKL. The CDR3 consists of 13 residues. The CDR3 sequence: CASSHGRDYGYTF. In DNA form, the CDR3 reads TGCGCCAGCAGCCACGGCAGGGACTATGGCTACACCTTC.

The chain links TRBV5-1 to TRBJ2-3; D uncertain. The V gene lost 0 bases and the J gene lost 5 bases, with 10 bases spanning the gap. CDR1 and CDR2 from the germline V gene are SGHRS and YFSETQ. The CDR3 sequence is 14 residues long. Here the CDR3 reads CASSLVTGIDTQYF. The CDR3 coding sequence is TGCGCCAGCAGCTTGGTTACCGGCATAGATACGCAGTATTTT.

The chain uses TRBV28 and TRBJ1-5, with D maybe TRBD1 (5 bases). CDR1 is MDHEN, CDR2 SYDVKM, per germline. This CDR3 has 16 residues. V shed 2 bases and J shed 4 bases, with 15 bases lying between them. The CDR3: CASSLKTGGNNQPQHF. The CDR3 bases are TGTGCCAGCAGTTTAAAGACCGGGGGAAATAATCAGCCCCAGCATTTT.

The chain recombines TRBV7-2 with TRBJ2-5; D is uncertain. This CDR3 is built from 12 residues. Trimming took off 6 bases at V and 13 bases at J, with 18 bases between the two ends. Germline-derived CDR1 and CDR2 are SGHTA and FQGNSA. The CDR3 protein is CASRFPEGRLYF. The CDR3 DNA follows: TGTGCCAGCAGGTTTCCTGAAGGACGGCTGTACTTC.

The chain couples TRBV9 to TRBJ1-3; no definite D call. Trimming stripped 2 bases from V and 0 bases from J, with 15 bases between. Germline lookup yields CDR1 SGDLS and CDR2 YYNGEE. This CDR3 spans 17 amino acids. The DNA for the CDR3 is TGTGCCAGCAGCGTCTCCGGGGTCCGGAGCTCTGGAAACACCATATATTTT. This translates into CASSVSGVRSSGNTIYF.